Following are 19 T cell receptor beta chains from one sample sequenced in a study of blood T cell repertoires in COVID-19. Some clones are missing from TCRdb's copy, which holds only in-frame ones; the method was immunoSEQ multiplex PCR. The sample gives approximately 100,000 clones, around 94% of which show up once; around 5.8% is in the top ten. The source material was peripheral blood. The receptors stem from a man in his fifties with active COVID-19.

The chain joins TRBV4-2 to TRBJ1-1; 9 bases line up with TRBD1. Per the germline V gene, CDR1 is LGHNA and CDR2 is YNFKEQ. This CDR3 is built from 16 residues. V was clipped by 6 bases and J by 0 bases; unmatched bases: 8. CDR3 region: CASRNGDRVMNTEAFF. The CDR3 bases are TGTGCCAGCAGAAACGGGGACAGGGTCATGAACACTGAAGCTTTCTTT.

This chain connects TRBV7-3 to TRBJ2-1; maybe TRBD2 (5 bases). The V gene's germline CDR1 is SGHTA and CDR2 FQGTGA. The CDR3 length is 14 residues. The germline V and J ends were trimmed by 5 bases and 2 bases, with 10 bases remaining between them. For the CDR3, the DNA is TGTGCCAGCAGCCTCGGACTGGCCTACAATGAGCAGTTCTTC. It is translated as CASSLGLAYNEQFF.

This chain uses TRBV5-1 with TRBJ1-6; D may be TRBD1 (5 bases). This CDR3 contains 15 residues. Germline V gene data show CDR1 as SGHRS and CDR2 as YFSETQ. The V end lost 4 bases, the J end lost 5 bases, and 13 bases lay between the germline ends. The CDR3 reads CASSPGGVDNSPLHF. CDR3 bases: TGCGCCAGCAGCCCCGGAGGGGTAGATAATTCACCCCTCCACTTT.

This chain links TRBV2 with TRBJ2-7; 11 positions match TRBD1. The CDR3 sequence is 14 residues long. Germline values: CDR1 SNHLY, CDR2 FYNNEI. V shed 6 bases and J 5 bases; nucleotides not matched to a gene: 6. The CDR3 loop reads CASRADRGRDEQYF. Here the CDR3 DNA reads TGTGCCAGCAGGGCGGACAGGGGGCGCGACGAGCAGTACTTC.

This clone was counted only a few times. The chain uses TRBV6-5 and TRBJ2-7; 8 bases are shared with TRBD1. Trimming cost V 6 bases and J 2 bases; bases outside gene matches: 3. Germline-derived CDR1 and CDR2 are MNHEY and SVGAGI. The CDR3 runs to 13 residues. CDR3 sequence (DNA): TGTGCCAGCAGGGGGACAGGACCCTACGAGCAGTACTTC. Protein sequence: CASRGTGPYEQYF.

This CDR3 is CASSSTGGFNQPQHF. The CDR3 coding sequence is TGTGCCAGCAGTTCGACAGGGGGGTTCAATCAGCCCCAGCATTTT. The chain uses TRBV28 and TRBJ1-5, with 9 nucleotides matching TRBD1. The ends lost 4 bases at V and 3 bases at J; junction bases unmatched: 4. Germline lookup yields CDR1 MDHEN and CDR2 SYDVKM. The CDR3 covers 15 residues.

The gene calls are TRBV6-5 and TRBJ2-7; TRBD2 matches at 7 bases. CDR1 is MNHEY, CDR2 SVGAGI, per germline. The J segment lost 4 bases and the V segment lost 6 bases, leaving 3 bases of the junction unmatched. This CDR3 is 12 amino acids long. The CDR3 spells CASRGGVYEQYF. The CDR3 DNA sequence: TGTGCCAGCAGGGGGGGGGTGTACGAGCAGTACTTC.

V and J are TRBV28 and TRBJ2-7; 11 nucleotides match TRBD2. This CDR3 is 13 amino acids long. Germline CDR1 MDHEN, CDR2 SYDVKM. In DNA, the CDR3 is TGTGCCAGCACCCCCGGCGGTAGGACTAGCGGGCAAGTC. Its translation is CASTPGGRTSGQV.

V gene TRBV2 combines with J gene TRBJ2-7; the D gene is possibly TRBD1 (6 bases). This CDR3 has 15 amino acids. V was cut by 10 bases and J by 1 base, with 20 bases left in between. CDR1 is SNHLY and CDR2 is FYNNEI in the germline V gene. The CDR3 sequence: CATSPPRDTSYEQYF. CDR3 coding DNA: TGTGCCACCTCCCCCCCCCGGGACACTTCCTACGAGCAGTACTTC.

The rearrangement joins TRBV12-3 or TRBV12-4 to TRBJ2-2, with D unresolved. There are 13 residues in the CDR3. V dropped 7 bases and J dropped 4 bases, with 10 bases sitting between them. The chain's CDR3 is CASIMTGTGELFF. CDR3 sequence (DNA): TGTGCCAGCATCATGACGGGCACCGGGGAGCTGTTTTTT.

This chain uses TRBV10-2 with TRBJ1-2; 7 positions agree with TRBD1. From germline, CDR1 is WSHSY and CDR2 SAAADI. The V gene end was trimmed by 7 bases and the J gene end by 8 bases; junction bases not matched to a gene: 16. CDR3 length: 15 amino acids. Here the CDR3 reads CASTEGTRGRGGYTF. As DNA, the CDR3 is TGCGCCAGCACCGAGGGTACAAGGGGGCGAGGGGGCTACACCTTC.

The chain joins TRBV7-8 to TRBJ2-7, with D possibly TRBD2 on 5 matching bases. The germline V gene has CDR1 SGHVS and CDR2 FQNEAQ. CDR3 size: 12 residues. Trimming pared 5 bases from V and 2 bases from J, leaving 7 bases between. CDR3 DNA: TGTGCCAGCAGCCCCGGGACCTACGAGCAGTACTTC. Residues: CASSPGTYEQYF.

The genes are TRBV6-5 and TRBJ2-5; D gene uncertain. Trimming cost V 6 bases and J 5 bases, with 16 bases left between them. The CDR3 is 14 residues long. In germline, CDR1 is MNHEY, CDR2 SVGAGI. DNA of the CDR3: TGTGCCAGCAGATCCCTGATAGTCATGGAGACCCAGTACTTC. Its translation: CASRSLIVMETQYF.

This clone was seen a single time. J is TRBJ2-3 and V is TRBV5-5; 7 positions match TRBD2. The CDR3 runs to 15 residues. V trimming: 5 bases; J trimming: 2 bases; junction bases outside the gene matches: 8. Germline-derived CDR1 and CDR2 are SGHKS and YYEKEE (reference sequence). CDR3 DNA sequence: TGTGCCAGCAGTTACGGGGGGACTAACACAGATACGCAGTATTTT. Its protein product is CASSYGGTNTDTQYF.

J is TRBJ1-1 and V is TRBV5-1; D not certain. The V end was cut by 0 bases, the J end by 0 bases, with 9 bases between. CDR3 length equals 15 residues. Per the germline V gene, CDR1 is SGHRS and CDR2 is YFSETQ. The CDR3 loop is CASSLERQMNTEAFF. CDR3 in DNA: TGCGCCAGCAGCTTGGAGCGCCAAATGAACACTGAAGCTTTCTTT. The entire variable domain, with the rest obtained from reference TRBV5-1 and TRBJ1-1, is as follows: KAGVTQTPRYLIKTRGQQVTLSCSPISGHRSVSWYQQTPGQGLQFLFEYFSETQRNKGNFPGRFSGRQFSNSRSEMNVSTLELGDSALYLCASSLERQMNTEAFFGQGTRLTVV.

A single count supports this clone. The chain uses TRBV5-1 and TRBJ1-2; D unclear. The germline V and J ends were trimmed by 3 bases and 4 bases, with 13 bases remaining between them. Germline lookup yields CDR1 SGHRS and CDR2 YFSETQ. CDR3 length equals 14 residues. CDR3 loop: CASSSLGDSYGYTF. DNA for the CDR3: TGCGCCAGCAGCTCACTCGGGGATTCCTATGGCTACACCTTC.

The genes are TRBV15 and TRBJ2-7; 10 nucleotides match TRBD1. V lost 1 base, J lost 5 bases, and 5 bases stayed unmatched. The CDR3 is 15 residues long. Germline V gives CDR1 LNHNV, CDR2 YYDKDF (reference sequence). The DNA of the CDR3 is TGTGCCACCAGCAGAGGGGGACAGGGGTATAACGAGCAGTACTTC. Its protein product is CATSRGGQGYNEQYF.

This chain links TRBV5-1 with TRBJ2-5; 7 positions agree with TRBD2. V was pared by 4 bases and J by 1 base, with 10 bases of the junction left unmatched. The CDR3 length is 16 residues. CDR1 and CDR2 (germline): SGHRS, YFSETQ. The CDR3 is CASSLFPSGAQETQYF. CDR3 DNA: TGCGCCAGCAGCCTCTTCCCTAGCGGAGCCCAAGAGACCCAGTACTTC.

This chain uses TRBV9 with TRBJ1-1; 7 positions agree with TRBD1. The V gene's germline CDR1 is SGDLS and CDR2 YYNGEE. There are 13 residues in the CDR3. The junction had 2 bases not matched to a gene; V was cut back by 3 bases and J by 3 bases. CDR3 protein: CASSATGYTEAFF. The CDR3 DNA reads as TGTGCCAGCAGCGCGACAGGGTACACTGAAGCTTTCTTT.